Following are 21 T cell receptor beta chains from one sample sequenced in a study of T cells in Graves' hyperthyroidism and ophthalmopathy. RNA transcripts yielded amplified TCR beta CDR3 regions. TCR CDR3 underwent first-round RT-PCR with the HTBI primer set. TCRdb processed the multiplex PCR reads anew with MiXCR; each CDR3 protein has one entry. The repertoire consists of 350,000 or so distinct CDR3 sequences, with around 18% occurring once and the leading ten covering roughly a sixth. The sample taken for sequencing was blood. The receptors were gathered from a woman between 40 and 55 years old with Graves' ophthalmopathy.

The rearrangement joins TRBV30 to TRBJ1-1; D gene ambiguous. With 4 bases removed from V and 3 bases from J, the gap between germline ends came to 9 bases. Germline CDR1 and CDR2: GTSNPN and SVGIG (reference sequence). The CDR3 spans 12 residues. The CDR3 sequence: CAWMSAHTEAFF. The CDR3 bases are TGTGCCTGGATGTCCGCCCACACTGAAGCTTTCTTT. Complete variable domain (other parts from reference TRBV30 and TRBJ1-1): SQTIHQWPATLVQPVGSPLSLECTVEGTSNPNLYWYRQAAGRGLQLLFYSVGIGQISSEVPQNLSASRPQDRQFILSSKKLLLSDSGFYLCAWMSAHTEAFFGQGTRLTVV.

This clonotype was seen many times. V and J are TRBV6-1 and TRBJ2-7; 8 bases line up with TRBD1. The CDR3 extends over 16 amino acids. Losses at the gene ends were 2 bases for V and 3 bases for J; bases not matched to a gene: 9. Germline V gives CDR1 MNHNS, CDR2 SASEGT. The CDR3 loop reads CASSEMEGTGNYEQYF. The DNA of the CDR3 is TGTGCCAGCAGTGAAATGGAGGGGACAGGCAACTACGAGCAGTACTTC.

There are many counts of this clonotype. This chain joins TRBV20-1 and TRBJ2-3; D perhaps matches TRBD2 (6 bases). The CDR3 consists of 17 residues. Germline V gene sequence: CDR1 DFQATT, CDR2 SNEGSKA (reference sequence). V lost 0 bases and J lost 1, with 17 bases in between. The CDR3 here is CSARDHRLALRTDTQYF. The CDR3 nucleotides are TGCAGTGCTAGAGATCATCGGCTAGCGCTACGCACAGATACGCAGTATTTT.

This clonotype has ten or more counts. The chain is built from TRBV7-2 and TRBJ2-4; 8 nucleotides line up with TRBD1. The V gene's germline CDR1 is SGHTA and CDR2 FQGNSA. This CDR3 spans 13 amino acids. V shed 1 base, J shed 7 bases, and the junction held 0 bases outside the gene matches. The CDR3, as DNA: TGTGCCAGCAGCTTAGGGACAGGGAACATTCAGTACTTC. This sequence encodes CASSLGTGNIQYF.

Many counts were recorded for this clonotype. The chain carries TRBV12-3 or TRBV12-4 and TRBJ1-3; perhaps TRBD1 as D (5 bases). The CDR3 spans 15 residues. The V end was cut by 6 bases, the J end by 0 bases, with 12 bases between. This CDR3 is CASSHRGPSGNTIYF. The DNA of the CDR3 is TGTGCCAGCAGCCACCGGGGACCCTCTGGAAACACCATATATTTT.

This rearrangement joins TRBV15 to TRBJ1-1; tentatively, D is TRBD1 (6 bases). The V and J ends lost 3 bases and 5 bases respectively, with 25 bases between them. The CDR3 extends over 18 amino acids. CDR1 is LNHNV and CDR2 is YYDKDF in the germline V gene (reference sequence). Written as DNA, the CDR3 is TGTGCCACCAGCAGGGGATGGGGGGGCCTAACGCGGGGAACTGAAGCTTTCTTT. As protein: CATSRGWGGLTRGTEAFF.

The sample holds many counts of this clonotype. The V call is TRBV7-9, the J call TRBJ2-2; perhaps TRBD1 as D (5 bases). V was cut by 7 bases and J by 8 bases, with 17 bases left in between. Germline V gives CDR1 SEHNR, CDR2 FQNEAQ (reference sequence). The CDR3 extends over 14 amino acids. For the CDR3, the DNA is TGTGCCAGCACCCCTAGGGGCAGCACGGGGGAGCTGTTTTTT. It codes for CASTPRGSTGELFF. The variable domain in full, completed from reference TRBV7-9 and TRBJ2-2, reads DTGVSQNPRHKITKRGQNVTFRCDPISEHNRLYWYRQTLGQGPEFLTYFQNEAQLEKSRLLSDRFSAERPKGSFSTLEIQRTEQGDSAMYLCASTPRGSTGELFFGEGSRLTVL.

This clonotype was detected many times. The genes are TRBV30 and TRBJ1-1; TRBD1 might be the D (6 bases). The CDR3 spans 11 residues. Between the trimmed V and J ends, which lost 4 bases and 3 bases, there was a span of 6 bases. Germline values: CDR1 GTSNPN, CDR2 SVGIG (reference sequence). CDR3 DNA: TGTGCCTGGAAGGGGGACACTGAAGCTTTCTTT. This gives the protein CAWKGDTEAFF.

This clonotype occurred many times. The chain has TRBV13 and TRBJ1-3; no clear D. CDR1 PRHDT and CDR2 FYEKMQ come from the germline V gene (reference sequence). V was pared by 5 bases and J by 0 bases, with 11 bases between. There are 15 residues in the CDR3. The chain's CDR3 is CASSTTGSSGNTIYF. The CDR3 DNA is TGTGCCAGCAGCACAACGGGGAGCTCTGGAAACACCATATATTTT.

Worth noting for this clonotype: The junction and the germline gene differ at one end; a read error may be behind it. The chain carries TRBV7-9 and TRBJ2-7; D remains ambiguous. The germline V gene encodes CDR1 SEHNR and CDR2 FQNEAQ (reference sequence). This CDR3 is 11 amino acids long. As DNA, the CDR3 is TGTGCCAGCAGCTCTGGGTACGAGCAGCACTTC. Translating it yields CASSSGYEQHF.

This clonotype was detected ten times or more. The V gene is TRBV6-1, the J gene TRBJ1-3, with 7 bases identical to TRBD1. The CDR3 extends over 14 amino acids. Trimming cost V 6 bases and J 1 base; bases outside gene matches: 3. Germline V gene sequence: CDR1 MNHNS, CDR2 SASEGT. The CDR3 DNA follows: TGTGCCAGCAGAACGGGACAGTCTGGAAACACCATATATTTT. Amino acids: CASRTGQSGNTIYF.

The sample holds many counts of this clonotype. The chain couples TRBV6-1 to TRBJ1-1; D perhaps matches TRBD1 (6 bases). The CDR3 spans 15 residues. Germline V gene data show CDR1 as MNHNS and CDR2 as SASEGT. V lost 2 bases, J lost 0 bases, and 10 bases lay in between. The CDR3 here is CASSELGTLNTEAFF. CDR3 DNA: TGTGCCAGCAGTGAACTCGGGACATTGAACACTGAAGCTTTCTTT.

In this sample, this clonotype turned up many times. J is TRBJ1-5 and V is TRBV19; the D is unclear. This CDR3 has 13 amino acids. Germline CDR1 is LNHDA and CDR2 is SQIVND (reference sequence). Trimming left V 10 bases short and J 3 bases short, with 13 bases between. As DNA, the CDR3 is TGTGCCACCCGCCTCGCAGCCAATCAGCCCCAGCATTTT. As protein: CATRLAANQPQHF.

This clonotype appeared many times. The chain employs TRBV6-5 and TRBJ1-2; D is undetermined. Germline values: CDR1 MNHEY, CDR2 SVGAGI. The CDR3 length is 13 residues. Trimming removed 2 bases at V and 4 bases at J, with 8 bases between. The CDR3, as DNA: TGTGCCAGCAGTTACAGTATGTTCTATGGCTACACCTTC. Its translation is CASSYSMFYGYTF.

Concerning this clonotype: A read error may explain this, as a much larger clone is one base away. V and J are TRBV6-1 and TRBJ2-7; a possible D gene is TRBD1 (6 bases). Germline CDR1 reads MNHNS; CDR2 reads SASEGT. This CDR3 has 16 amino acids. The CDR3, as DNA: TGTGTCAGCAGCCGCCCGCTGACAGGCTCCACCTACGAGCAGTACTTC. Translated, it gives CVSSRPLTGSTYEQYF.

This clonotype showed up many times. The rearrangement uses TRBV15 and TRBJ1-5; no clear D gene. Germline CDR1 LNHNV, CDR2 YYDKDF (reference sequence). V was shortened by 0 bases and J by 4 bases, with 16 bases between the two germline ends. This CDR3 comprises 17 residues. The CDR3 region has the DNA TGTGCCACCAGCAGAGATCTTTTGCAAAACCCTAATCAGCCCCAGCATTTT. Amino acids: CATSRDLLQNPNQPQHF.

The chain carries TRBV24-1 and TRBJ1-1; D possibly corresponds to TRBD1 (6 bases). Germline-derived CDR1 and CDR2 are KGHDR and SFDVKD. The CDR3 consists of 13 residues. V was shortened by 7 bases and J by 1 base, with 9 bases between the two germline ends. CDR3: CATREGGNTEAFF. CDR3 coding DNA: TGTGCCACCAGGGAGGGGGGGAACACTGAAGCTTTCTTT.

This clonotype was counted at least ten times. The chain carries TRBV6-2 or TRBV6-3 and TRBJ2-7; TRBD2 agrees at 9 bases. Germline V lookup: CDR1 MNHEY, CDR2 SVGEGT. The ends lost 7 bases at V and 10 bases at J; junction bases unmatched: 14. The CDR3 contains 14 residues. The CDR3 sequence: CASTLTGTSSLQYF. The CDR3 region has the DNA TGTGCCAGCACCCTGACCGGGACTAGCTCTCTACAGTACTTC.

This clonotype has ten or more counts. The V and J genes are TRBV30 and TRBJ1-2; the D is unclear. In germline, CDR1 is GTSNPN, CDR2 SVGIG (reference sequence). Trimming cost V 3 bases and J 4 bases, with 6 bases left between them. This CDR3 is 11 amino acids long. For the CDR3, the DNA is TGTGCCTGGAGCCCGGCCTATGGCTACACCTTC. Encoded protein: CAWSPAYGYTF.

This clonotype came up many times. The V call is TRBV28, the J call TRBJ2-4; D not resolved. V gave up 2 bases and J gave up 0 bases, with 11 bases separating them. CDR1 is MDHEN and CDR2 is SYDVKM in the germline V gene. The CDR3 totals 16 residues. The CDR3 spells CASSLDGQTAKNIQYF. The CDR3 region has the DNA TGTGCCAGCAGTTTAGATGGGCAGACAGCCAAAAACATTCAGTACTTC.

Many counts were recorded for this clonotype. The V and J genes are TRBV11-2 and TRBJ1-2; D call uncertain. V was clipped by 0 bases and J by 5 bases, with 7 bases between them. This CDR3 spans 13 amino acids. CDR1 SGHAT and CDR2 FQNNGV come from the germline V gene. CDR3 region: CASSLESVYGYTF. The CDR3 DNA sequence: TGTGCCAGCAGCTTAGAGTCCGTTTATGGCTACACCTTC.